Each of the 11 T cell receptor beta chains below was sequenced from the same sample in a study of blood T cell repertoires in COVID-19 (TCRdb year 2020). Library preparation employed the immunoSEQ multiplex PCR assay. Held by TCRdb, this immuneACCESS table contains in-frame sequences only and omits some clones. Under half of the omission traces to an unresolved V gene where checked; the cause of the rest is unknown. The sample table contains about 270,000 clones; only one count was recorded for about four fifths of them. About 3% of the sample is in the top ten clones. Sequencing input: peripheral blood. The receptors were sampled from a woman under 30 with acute or convalescent COVID-19.

This chain uses TRBV9 with TRBJ1-3; tentatively, D is TRBD1 (5 bases). Germline V gene sequence: CDR1 SGDLS, CDR2 YYNGEE. There are 16 residues in the CDR3. Trimming left V 0 bases short and J 0 bases short, with 10 bases between. CDR3 sequence: CASSVVGGTSGNTIYF. In DNA, the CDR3 is TGTGCCAGCAGCGTAGTTGGGGGGACCTCTGGAAACACCATATATTTT.

The rearrangement uses TRBV6-5 and TRBJ2-3; a weak D match, TRBD1 (5 bases). This CDR3 contains 14 residues. Germline V gene sequence: CDR1 MNHEY, CDR2 SVGAGI. V was clipped by 6 bases and J by 0 bases, with 10 bases between them. CDR3 sequence reads: CASSPTASTDTQYF. The CDR3 DNA reads TGTGCCAGCAGCCCGACAGCAAGCACAGATACGCAGTATTTT.

The chain recombines TRBV7-2 with TRBJ1-1; weak D call: TRBD1 (5 bases). The V gene lost 8 bases and the J gene lost 4 bases, with 11 bases spanning the gap. From germline, CDR1 is SGHTA and CDR2 FQGNSA. The CDR3 has 12 amino acids. CDR3 residues: CASGKGPTEAFF. CDR3 DNA sequence: TGTGCCAGCGGAAAGGGGCCCACTGAAGCTTTCTTT.

The chain links TRBV30 to TRBJ2-7; TRBD2 matches at 8 bases. Germline CDR1 GTSNPN, CDR2 SVGIG (reference sequence). With 3 bases clipped from V and 3 bases from J, the junction kept 7 bases outside the gene matches. The CDR3 is made up of 14 amino acids. The CDR3 DNA sequence: TGTGCCTGGAGGTTAGCGGGGCTGGACTACGAGCAGTACTTC. Encoded protein: CAWRLAGLDYEQYF.

The CDR3 DNA reads as TGTGCCAGCAGCCTGGTCGGGGGTTCTGGAAACACCATATATTTT. It translates to CASSLVGGSGNTIYF. This chain uses TRBV28 with TRBJ1-3, with a tentative D call TRBD1 (5 bases). This CDR3 spans 15 amino acids. Per the germline V gene, CDR1 is MDHEN and CDR2 is SYDVKM. V was clipped by 6 bases and J by 1 base, with 13 bases between them.

The V and J genes are TRBV6-5 and TRBJ2-7; 10 bases match TRBD1. This CDR3 is 14 amino acids long. Germline CDR1 is MNHEY and CDR2 is SVGAGI. J was trimmed by 4 bases and V by 6 bases; bases with no gene match: 6. The DNA of the CDR3 is TGTGCCAGCAGGTGGACAGGGGGGATTTACGAGCAGTACTTC. Translated: CASRWTGGIYEQYF.

The chain couples TRBV21-1 to TRBJ2-1; the listed D gene, TRBD2, was not tested against the DNA. TRBV21-1 is a listed pseudogene. The CDR3 loop spans 21 amino acids. CDR3 protein: CASSKEEIIKVGGSSYNEQFF. DNA of the CDR3: TGTGCCAGCAGCAAAGAGGAGATAATTAAAGTGGGCGGGAGCTCCTACAATGAGCAGTTCTTC.

V gene TRBV7-2 combines with J gene TRBJ1-2; 7 bases fit TRBD1. The V segment lost 6 bases and the J segment 7 bases; nucleotides outside the gene matches: 8. CDR3 length: 13 amino acids. The germline V gene encodes CDR1 SGHTA and CDR2 FQGNSA. The CDR3 loop is CASRSRGQSGYTF. The CDR3 DNA sequence: TGTGCCAGCAGGTCTAGGGGACAGTCTGGCTACACCTTC.

V is TRBV7-8 and J is TRBJ2-7, with D unresolved. V shed 6 bases and J shed 5 bases, with 14 bases lying between them. The length of the CDR3 is 13 residues. CDR1 is SGHVS, CDR2 FQNEAQ, per germline. The CDR3 DNA reads as TGTGCCAGCAGACGTCGTCAGGAAAACGAGCAGTACTTC. It translates to CASRRRQENEQYF.

The gene calls are TRBV20-1 and TRBJ2-7; D not resolved. The CDR3 covers 11 residues. With 1 base removed from V and 3 bases from J, the gap between germline ends came to 4 bases. Germline values: CDR1 DFQATT, CDR2 SNEGSKA (reference sequence). This CDR3 reads CSARANYEQYF. CDR3 DNA: TGCAGTGCTAGAGCCAACTACGAGCAGTACTTC.

The chain links TRBV28 to TRBJ2-3; D is undetermined. This CDR3 spans 12 amino acids. Looked up from germline, CDR1 is MDHEN and CDR2 is SYDVKM. V was clipped by 8 bases and J by 0 bases, with 6 bases between them. The CDR3 DNA is TGTGCCAGCGGAGAGAGCACAGATACGCAGTATTTT. This codes for CASGESTDTQYF. The variable domain in full, completed from reference TRBV28 and TRBJ2-3, reads DVKVTQSSRYLVKRTGEKVFLECVQDMDHENMFWYRQDPGLGLRLIYFSYDVKMKEKGDIPEGYSVSREKKERFSLILESASTNQTSMYLCASGESTDTQYFGPGTRLTVL.